Here is one TCR beta chain with its context. The germline V gene has CDR1 MNHEY and CDR2 SVGAGI. CDR3 length equals 14 residues. V shed 5 bases and J 6 bases; nucleotides not matched to a gene: 4. The sample originates from a study of blood T cell repertoires in COVID-19. As for the study in general: Acute and convalescent COVID-19 specimens originated in the United States, Italy and Spain.

Original data processing: Estimation of nucleated cell counts relied on the amplification of reference gene primers. Data came from immunoSEQ multiplex PCR; TCRdb stores just in-frame clones and leaves some out. V and J calls and clone size come straight from that table; D and trimming were deduced from the DNA. The table has fewer than 500,000 clones, more than 75% seen once; the top ten hold 0.85% to 1.3%. The clonotype was recovered from a human donor with acute or convalescent COVID-19. The donor label of this sample is uncertain. Material: peripheral blood. The rearrangement links TRBV6-5 to TRBJ1-6, with 7 bases lining up with TRBD1. The CDR3 sequence is CASSTGAGNSPLHF. The CDR3 DNA is TGTGCCAGCAGTACAGGGGCTGGTAATTCACCCCTCCACTTT.